This entry features one TCR beta chain sequence. The clone's antigen remains unknown. Nothing much larger sits one base from this clone, and base qualities are not available. The library came from the immunoSEQ multiplex PCR assay. The source study handled its data this way. A statistical classification framework was developed to diagnose cytomegalovirus status using the catalog of TCR beta chain sequences. Imported from immuneACCESS, the table was reduced by TCRdb to in-frame sequences with V and J called. These copies leave out some clones; in studies compared against another copy, an unresolved V gene accounts for under half, and the cause of the remainder is not known. Clonal size and the V and J genes are those of that table, whereas D and trimming came from the DNA. For this sample there are some 310,000 clones; roughly 88% appear just once. The leading ten clones occupy more than 0.95% of the sample.

Trimming takes 11 bases off V and 2 bases off J; junction bases not matched to a gene: 14. Looking up the germline V gene (reference sequence) yields CDR1 SEHNR and CDR2 FQNEAQ. The CDR3 starts with the cysteine, ends with the phenylalanine, and has 15 residues. Just the 45-base CDR3 DNA is kept, in frame starting at base 1. The donors were included in the validation cohort of over a hundred subjects, a group kept apart from the 666-subject first cohort. The entry originates in a study of cytomegalovirus exposure and HLA in healthy donors (dated by TCRdb to between 2016 and 2019). With regard to the full study: A later analysis indicated that the 120 or so validation repertoires were generated on the platform also employed for the 650 to 850 repertoires of the first cohort. The study combined high-throughput TCR immunosequencing, statistical association of individual TCRs with disease status, and machine learning to predict cytomegalovirus infection status. In addition to the first cohort of 666 subjects, a separate validation cohort of over 90 different subjects was used. The study aimed to test whether signatures of past pathogen exposure could be identified by cataloging public T cell receptors.

Study-wide conclusions, independent of this receptor: Subsequent analysis determined that TCRs grouped into clusters in the first cohort also showed a tendency toward co-occurrence across the 130 or so validation repertoires, and 94% of cluster scores exceeded 0. A total of roughly 160 TCR beta chains were listed by the study as associated with cytomegalovirus. In vitro tests confirmed that a few of the cytomegalovirus-associated TCR beta chains recognize cytomegalovirus antigens. A later analysis had no HLA typing for the validation cohort, so co-occurrence there was scored across all 120 or so repertoires. The classifier was reported to diagnose cytomegalovirus status with high specificity and sensitivity in both the original cohort and the validation cohort. It was suggested by the authors that the approach could potentially be generalized to other disease states and immunological phenotypes. While some public TCRs were present in many individuals, most TCR sequences turned up only very rarely across donors.

Source material: PBMCs. The chain joins TRBV7-9 to TRBJ1-2; the central 7 bases match TRBD1. The clonotype comes from a man aged 25 to 40 in good health and CMV-seronegative. The DNA sequence is TGTGCCGTAGGGACAGAAAATAGACGCAACTATGGCTACACCTTC. Its protein product is CAVGTENRRNYGYTF.